Listed below are T cell receptor beta chains from one sample, sequenced in a study of cytomegalovirus exposure and HLA in healthy donors. Profiled with immunoSEQ multiplex PCR; TCRdb holds only in-frame clones, not every one. Seen here are roughly 150,000 clones, roughly 84% observed once, and the top ten hold around 0.96%. Sequenced sample: PBMCs. Receptor source: a man aged 25 to 40 in good health and CMV-seronegative. CDR3s include the opening cysteine and the closing phenylalanine or tryptophan. The order of the fields is CDR3 protein, CDR3 DNA, V gene, J gene, clone size, D gene. The D gene is left open where the match is weak. Clone sizes are given selectively: once, few, many, or a class where the clone is expanded.

CASSQGSYGDTQYF,TGTGCCAGCAGTCAGGGGTCTTATGGGGATACGCAGTATTTT,TRBV6-5,TRBJ2-3,once,NA
CASSPSGGESYEQYF,TGTGCCAGCTCACCATCGGGCGGGGAGTCCTACGAGCAGTACTTC,TRBV18,TRBJ2-7,NA,NA
CASSSAQGAFGGYTF,TGTGCCAGCAGTTCTGCACAGGGCGCCTTCGGTGGCTACACCTTC,TRBV28,TRBJ1-2,NA,NA
CASSPPYGWDIPQRNTEAFF,TGTGCCAGCTCACCACCGTATGGGTGGGACATTCCACAGAGAAACACTGAAGCTTTCTTT,TRBV18,TRBJ1-1,NA,NA
CASSFPEGKAFF,TGTGCCAGCAGTTTCCCCGAGGGCAAAGCTTTCTTT,TRBV28,TRBJ1-1,NA,NA
CAWSGTTSGARTYNEQFF,TGTGCCTGGAGTGGTACGACTAGCGGGGCAAGAACCTACAATGAGCAGTTCTTC,TRBV30,TRBJ2-1,NA,TRBD2
CASSWPGQGMETQYF,TGTGCCAGCAGCTGGCCGGGACAGGGGATGGAGACCCAGTACTTC,TRBV13,TRBJ2-5,NA,TRBD1
CASSVDPPTGSGRWAGELFF,TGTGCCAGCAGCGTAGACCCCCCGACAGGGTCCGGTCGGTGGGCCGGGGAGCTGTTTTTT,TRBV9,TRBJ2-2,NA,TRBD1
CASSIREGRYEQYF,TGTGCCAGTAGTATTAGAGAGGGGAGGTACGAGCAGTACTTC,TRBV19,TRBJ2-7,NA,NA
CASRFSGSSSETQYF,TGCGCCAGCAGATTTAGCGGGAGCTCTTCAGAGACCCAGTACTTC,TRBV5-1,TRBJ2-5,NA,TRBD2
CASSEDRGLGNTIYF,TGTGCCAGCAGCGAGGACAGGGGGCTAGGAAACACCATATATTTT,TRBV2,TRBJ1-3,NA,TRBD1
CASSLGLLGGTPYEQYF,TGTGCCAGCAGCTTGGGACTTCTCGGGGGAACCCCCTACGAGCAGTACTTC,TRBV13,TRBJ2-7,NA,NA
CASSLTQGGGETQYF,TGCGCCAGCAGCTTGACACAGGGGGGTGGAGAGACCCAGTACTTC,TRBV5-1,TRBJ2-5,NA,TRBD1
CASSPPGLAYYEQYF,TGTGCCAGCTCACCTCCAGGACTAGCGTACTACGAGCAGTACTTC,TRBV18,TRBJ2-7,once,TRBD2
CASQMTVGELFF,TGTGCCAGCCAAATGACAGTCGGGGAGCTGTTTTTT,TRBV2,TRBJ2-2,NA,NA
CASSVNGGPPYGYTF,TGTGCCAGCAGCGTAAACGGGGGGCCGCCATATGGCTACACCTTC,TRBV9,TRBJ1-2,NA,NA
CASSQDDLRGGGYTF,TGTGCCAGCAGCCAAGATGATTTAAGGGGGGGTGGCTACACCTTC,TRBV4-2,TRBJ1-2,NA,NA
CASSPWADSSGNTIYF,TGTGCCAGCTCACCCTGGGCAGACAGCTCTGGAAACACCATATATTTT,TRBV18,TRBJ1-3,NA,NA
CASSYLPGQGRNEQYF,TGTGCCAGCAGTTACCTCCCCGGACAGGGTAGGAACGAGCAGTACTTC,TRBV6-5,TRBJ2-7,few,TRBD1
CASSQDPVSGELFF,TGCGCCAGCAGCCAAGATCCGGTGTCGGGGGAGCTGTTTTTT,TRBV4-1,TRBJ2-2,once,NA
CASSLWGWREVPPTDTQYF,TGTGCCAGCAGTTTATGGGGCTGGCGGGAGGTCCCTCCCACAGATACGCAGTATTTT,TRBV27,TRBJ2-3,NA,TRBD2
CASSSEVSGSLNEQYF,TGTGCCAGCAGCTCAGAGGTGAGCGGGAGTCTAAACGAGCAGTACTTC,TRBV7-2,TRBJ2-7,NA,TRBD2
CASSVSSGGLEQYF,TGTGCCAGCAGCGTATCCAGCGGGGGCCTCGAGCAGTACTTC,TRBV9,TRBJ2-7,NA,TRBD2
CASSSPGGPEAFF,TGTGCCAGCAGTTCCCCAGGGGGCCCGGAAGCTTTCTTT,TRBV28,TRBJ1-1,NA,TRBD1
CASRRDRGSTEAFF,TGCGCCAGCAGGCGGGACAGGGGAAGCACTGAAGCTTTCTTT,TRBV5-1,TRBJ1-1,NA,TRBD1
CAIRRDRERHRGVARELFF,TGTGCCATCAGAAGGGACAGGGAGAGACACCGGGGAGTAGCCAGGGAGCTGTTTTTT,TRBV10-3,TRBJ2-2,NA,TRBD1
CASSPGTGGYQPQHF,TGTGCCAGCAGCCCCGGGACAGGAGGGTATCAGCCCCAGCATTTT,TRBV7-2,TRBJ1-5,NA,TRBD1
CASSIRDRAQPQHF,TGTGCCAGTAGTATACGGGACAGGGCTCAGCCCCAGCATTTT,TRBV19,TRBJ1-5,NA,TRBD1
CASSRAGVHEQYF,TGTGCCAGCAGTCGAGCAGGGGTCCACGAGCAGTACTTC,TRBV6-5,TRBJ2-7,NA,NA
CASTGGGWGGSYEQYF,TGTGCCAGCACCGGGGGGGGATGGGGAGGCTCCTACGAGCAGTACTTC,TRBV7-6,TRBJ2-7,NA,TRBD2
CASSIPPYNEQFF,TGTGCCAGTAGTATCCCCCCATACAATGAGCAGTTCTTC,TRBV19,TRBJ2-1,NA,NA
CAIKPGQGSAGANVLTF,TGTGCCATCAAACCGGGACAGGGGTCTGCTGGGGCCAACGTCCTGACTTTC,TRBV10-3,TRBJ2-6,NA,TRBD1
CASSQVGSGTENIQYF,TGTGCCAGCAGCCAAGTGGGCTCCGGGACAGAGAACATTCAGTACTTC,TRBV4-2,TRBJ2-4,NA,TRBD1
CASSIGFDTSYGYTF,TGTGCCAGTAGTATAGGTTTCGACACTTCCTATGGCTACACCTTC,TRBV19,TRBJ1-2,NA,NA
CASTKRTGIEQYF,TGTGCCAGCACCAAACGAACAGGGATCGAGCAGTACTTC,TRBV7-8,TRBJ2-7,NA,NA
CASSSPGQGQETQYF,TGTGCCAGCAGCAGTCCGGGACAGGGCCAAGAGACCCAGTACTTC,TRBV28,TRBJ2-5,NA,TRBD1
CASSLGTAASTDSPLHF,TGTGCCAGCAGCTTGGGGACAGCAGCTAGTACGGATTCACCCCTCCACTTT,TRBV7-6,TRBJ1-6,NA,TRBD1
CASSPGGAFSEQYF,TGTGCCAGCAGCCCCGGGGGGGCGTTCTCCGAGCAGTACTTC,TRBV7-3,TRBJ2-7,once,TRBD2
CASSSQGAETQYF,TGCGCCAGCAGCTCGCAGGGTGCAGAGACCCAGTACTTC,TRBV5-1,TRBJ2-5,NA,NA
CASRGLAVRESSTDYEQYF,TGTGCCAGCAGGGGACTAGCGGTTCGGGAGTCGTCAACCGACTACGAGCAGTACTTC,TRBV28,TRBJ2-7,NA,TRBD2
CASSSGLAGGRLENEQFF,TGTGCCAGCAGCTCGGGACTAGCGGGAGGCCGTTTAGAGAATGAGCAGTTCTTC,TRBV7-9,TRBJ2-1,once,TRBD2
CASSLPSGGNEKLFF,TGTGCCAGCAGCTTACCTTCAGGGGGCAACGAAAAACTGTTTTTT,TRBV7-9,TRBJ1-4,NA,TRBD1
CASSFIQGRAFF,TGTGCCAGCAGCTTTATACAGGGGAGAGCGTTCTTC,TRBV5-6,TRBJ2-1,NA,TRBD1
CATTRDRDIEQYF,TGTGCCACAACTCGGGACAGGGATATCGAGCAGTACTTC,TRBV18,TRBJ2-7,NA,TRBD1
CASSLGGSSYEQYF,TGTGCCAGCAGCTTGGGCGGTAGCTCCTACGAGCAGTACTTC,TRBV5-4,TRBJ2-7,NA,NA
CARLDSLGYTF,TGTGCCAGACTGGACAGCCTTGGCTACACCTTC,TRBV30,TRBJ1-2,NA,NA
CASSRKRVYQETQYF,TGTGCCAGCAGCAGAAAGAGGGTCTACCAAGAGACCCAGTACTTC,TRBV28,TRBJ2-5,NA,NA
CASSNRDSAEETQYF,TGTGCCAGCAGTAACCGAGACAGTGCCGAAGAGACCCAGTACTTC,TRBV2,TRBJ2-5,NA,NA
CASSTGTGSHSGNTIYF,TGTGCCAGCAGCACCGGGACAGGGAGTCACTCTGGAAACACCATATATTTT,TRBV27,TRBJ1-3,once,TRBD1
CASSEQVAGELFF,TGTGCCAGCAGTGAACAGGTCGCCGGGGAGCTGTTTTTT,TRBV25-1,TRBJ2-2,NA,NA
CASSPPWAGLDEQYF,TGTGCCAGCAGCCCTCCCTGGGCGGGACTCGACGAGCAGTACTTC,TRBV6-5,TRBJ2-7,NA,NA
CASSPGTGAPDTQYF,TGTGCCAGCAGCCCTGGGACAGGGGCCCCAGATACGCAGTATTTT,TRBV7-9,TRBJ2-3,NA,TRBD1
CASSLQGTTNEKLFF,TGCGCCAGCAGCCTCCAGGGTACGACTAATGAAAAACTGTTTTTT,TRBV5-1,TRBJ1-4,NA,NA
CASSLRTGGQAGAFF,TGTGCCAGCTCACTGCGGACAGGGGGCCAAGCTGGAGCTTTCTTT,TRBV18,TRBJ1-1,few,TRBD1
CASRFSGGSTDTQYF,TGCGCCAGCAGGTTTAGCGGGGGTAGCACAGATACGCAGTATTTT,TRBV5-1,TRBJ2-3,NA,TRBD2
CAISSGTSPPWYRDTQYF,TGTGCCATCAGTTCCGGGACTAGCCCCCCGTGGTATCGGGATACGCAGTATTTT,TRBV10-3,TRBJ2-3,NA,TRBD2
CASSWRGGPDTQYF,TGTGCCAGCAGTTGGCGGGGGGGCCCAGATACGCAGTATTTT,TRBV6-5,TRBJ2-3,NA,TRBD2
CASSQDIGTGSLFYEQYF,TGCGCCAGCAGCCAAGATATAGGGACAGGGTCTCTTTTCTACGAGCAGTACTTC,TRBV4-3,TRBJ2-7,NA,TRBD1